The source of this T cell receptor (beta chain) is a study of regulatory T cells in long-lasting Graves disease. Across the whole study: Antithyroid drugs had been taken under 3 months by newly diagnosed Graves' patients. Study conclusions and caveats: Study of thyroid tissue was not done, with only peripheral blood studied.

In this sample, this clonotype turned up many times. Its target is not known. Stated time point: newly diagnosed GD, antithyroid drugs for less than 3 months. TCR sequences were obtained from RNA taken from PBMCs. Through Arm-PCR of CDR3 regions and iRepertoire HTBI primers, TCR beta libraries were built. In the original workflow: Detected in the samples were some 68 TRBV and more than 11 TRBJ segments. Via MiXCR, TCRdb re-called the multiplex PCR reads, giving one row per CDR3 protein. V and J calls and clone size were set by TCRdb, not the authors. The data show approximately 390,000 distinct CDR3 sequences, 15% to 20% seen once. CDR3 length: 16 amino acids. The germline V gene has CDR1 GTSNPN and CDR2 SVGIG (reference sequence). After removal of 2 bases from V and 2 bases from J, the junction contained 9 bases not matched to a gene. Another study also made use of these data, one on T cells in Graves' hyperthyroidism and ophthalmopathy. Per that paper: Most clonotypes that expanded in the thyroid above 0.001 also showed up in blood.

The TCR was taken from a woman aged 18 to 35 with Graves disease. The sample consisted of peripheral blood mononuclear cells (PBMCs), taken at new diagnosis, from a patient treated with antithyroid drugs. This rearrangement joins TRBV30 to TRBJ2-3; the match to TRBD2 covers 8 bases. This CDR3 reads CAWSNGGGNPTDTQYF. The DNA for the CDR3 is TGTGCCTGGAGTAACGGGGGGGGGAACCCCACAGATACGCAGTATTTT.